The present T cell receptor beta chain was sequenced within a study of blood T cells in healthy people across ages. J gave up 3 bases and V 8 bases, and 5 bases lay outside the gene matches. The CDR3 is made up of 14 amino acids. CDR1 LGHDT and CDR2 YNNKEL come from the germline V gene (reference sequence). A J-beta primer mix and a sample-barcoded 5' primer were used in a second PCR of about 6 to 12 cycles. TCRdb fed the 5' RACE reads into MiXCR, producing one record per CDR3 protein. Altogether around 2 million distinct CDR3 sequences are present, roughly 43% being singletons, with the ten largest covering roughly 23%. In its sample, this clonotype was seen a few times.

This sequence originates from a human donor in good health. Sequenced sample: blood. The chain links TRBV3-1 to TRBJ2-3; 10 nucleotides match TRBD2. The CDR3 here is CASGLAGETDTQYF. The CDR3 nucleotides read TGTGCCAGCGGGCTAGCGGGGGAGACAGATACGCAGTATTTT.